This TCR beta chain was identified in a study of cytomegalovirus exposure and HLA in healthy donors. Whole-study findings and limits: 164 TCR beta chains were listed as cytomegalovirus-associated. Analysis was performed later, and it showed HLA-associated TCR beta chains to be more clonally expanded than equally common others. Fewer N-insertions than the approximately 700-donor mean were reportedly shown by an Asian-associated ancestry cluster in a later analysis. While the bulk of TCR sequences proved rare, some public TCRs turned up in many donors.

The V end lost 0 bases, the J end lost 5 bases, and 9 bases lay between the germline ends. The CDR3 runs 14 residues. From germline, CDR1 is SGHRS and CDR2 YFSETQ. The PCR made use of 60 Vbeta and 13 Jbeta primers. Generated by immunoSEQ multiplex PCR, the TCRdb table keeps only in-frame clones and is missing some. The repertoire holds 150,000 to 200,000 clones, with about 80% as singletons. Only a few counts were recorded for this clone. Its target is unknown. Material for sequencing was PBMCs. This receptor was taken from a woman between 50 and 59 years old in good health and CMV-seronegative. V usage is TRBV5-1 and J usage is TRBJ1-3; TRBD1 might be the D (6 bases). The CDR3 loop reads CASSLDRDRNTIYF. The CDR3 DNA is TGCGCCAGCAGCTTGGACAGGGACCGAAACACCATATATTTT.